This T cell receptor beta chain was retrieved from a study of Ad26.COV2.S vaccination and SARS-CoV-2 variants. Treatment defined: some 19 received Ad26.COV2.S at low or high dose, single or two shots; several received placebo; per-sample allocation not given. Samples analyzed were those drawn on day 63 after the first vaccine or placebo injection. Aged 18-55 years, donor was enrolled in Boston in 2020. CDR1 and CDR2 from the germline V gene are MDHEN and SYDVKM. Trimming cost V 5 bases and J 4 bases; bases outside gene matches: 11. The CDR3 has 15 amino acids. Libraries were prepared by immunoSEQ multiplex PCR; TCRdb keeps only in-frame clonotypes and omits some of them. The sample carries 380,000 or so clones, less than 90% recorded once.

The sequence was collected from a person aged 18-65 years who received the Ad26.COV2.S COVID-19 vaccine or a placebo. The sample was peripheral blood, taken in a trial of Ad26.COV2.S vaccine versus placebo. This rearrangement joins TRBV28 to TRBJ2-7; 7 nucleotides align to TRBD2. DNA for the CDR3: TGTGCCAGCAGTCCGCTAGCGGTACAATCATACGAGCAGTACTTC. It codes for CASSPLAVQSYEQYF.